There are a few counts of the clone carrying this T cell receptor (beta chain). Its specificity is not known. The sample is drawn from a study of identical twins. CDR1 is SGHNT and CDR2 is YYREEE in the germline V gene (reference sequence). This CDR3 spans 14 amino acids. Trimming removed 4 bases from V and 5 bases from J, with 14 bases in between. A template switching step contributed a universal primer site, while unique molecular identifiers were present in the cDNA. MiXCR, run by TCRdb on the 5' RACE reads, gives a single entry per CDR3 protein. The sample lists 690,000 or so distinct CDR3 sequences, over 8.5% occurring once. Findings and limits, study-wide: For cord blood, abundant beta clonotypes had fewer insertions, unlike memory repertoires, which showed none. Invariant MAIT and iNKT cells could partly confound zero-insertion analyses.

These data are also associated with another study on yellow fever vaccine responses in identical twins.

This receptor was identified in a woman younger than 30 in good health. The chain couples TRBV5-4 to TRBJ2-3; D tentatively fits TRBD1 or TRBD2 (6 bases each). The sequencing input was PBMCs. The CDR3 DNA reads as TGTGCCAGCAGCCCAACCAGGGGAGGAGATACGCAGTATTTT. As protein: CASSPTRGGDTQYF.